This is a list of T cell receptor beta chains from one sample in a study of prognosis after radiotherapy for stage I lung cancer. MiXCR, run by TCRdb on the multiplex PCR reads, gives a single entry per CDR3 protein. The table lists under 30,000 distinct CDR3 sequences, roughly 30% of them singletons. The sample consisted of PBMCs, taken before or after stereotactic body radiation therapy (not recorded which). These TCRs come from a donor aged 50 or older with non-small cell lung cancer. Each CDR3 is given with its conserved first and last residue. Each record gives: J gene, V gene, D gene, clone size, CDR3 DNA, CDR3 protein. D genes are given only for firm matches. Clone size is given for some rows only: seen once, a few or many times, or a class if the clone is expanded.

J: TRBJ2-1
V: TRBV3-1
D: .
size: many
DNA: TGTGCCAGCAGCCAAGATGGCACTATTGGGCAGTTCTTC
CDR3: CASSQDGTIGQFF

J: TRBJ2-2
V: TRBV6-9
D: TRBD1
size: once
DNA: TGTGCCAGCAGTTACAACCGGACAGGGGGAACCGGGGAGCTGTTTTTT
CDR3: CASSYNRTGGTGELFF

J: TRBJ2-3
V: TRBV27
D: .
size: medium-sized
DNA: TGTGCCAGCAGTTTCGCCTATGATACAGATACGCAGTATTTT
CDR3: CASSFAYDTDTQYF

J: TRBJ2-5
V: TRBV24-1
D: TRBD2
size: many
DNA: TGTGCCACCAGTGACCGGACTAGCGGGGGGTTTCAAGAGACCCAGTACTTC
CDR3: CATSDRTSGGFQETQYF

J: TRBJ2-5
V: TRBV5-1
D: .
size: many
DNA: TGCGCCAGCAGCTTGCGTGGTCAGTGGAGGCCCCAGTACTTC
CDR3: CASSLRGQWRPQYF

J: TRBJ2-7
V: TRBV9
D: .
size: many
DNA: TGTGCCAGCAGCCCCAGGGGGGTGGGCTACGAGCAGTACTTC
CDR3: CASSPRGVGYEQYF

J: TRBJ2-3
V: TRBV9
D: .
size: many
DNA: TGTGCCAGCAGCGTAGGGGGCAGCTCTAGCACAGATACGCAGTATTTT
CDR3: CASSVGGSSSTDTQYF

J: TRBJ1-2
V: TRBV20-1
D: .
size: few
DNA: TGCAGTGCTAGTACCGCCGCGGACTCGTCTATGGTTGGCTACACCTTC
CDR3: CSASTAADSSMVGYTF

J: TRBJ2-7
V: TRBV6-1
D: .
size: many
DNA: TGTGCCAGCAGTGAGCAACAGGGAGGCGAGCAGTACTTC
CDR3: CASSEQQGGEQYF

J: TRBJ1-2
V: TRBV3-1
D: .
size: .
DNA: TGTGCCAGCAGCCTAGGGGATGGCTACACCTTC
CDR3: CASSLGDGYTF

J: TRBJ2-7
V: TRBV4-1
D: .
size: .
DNA: TGCGCCAGCAGCCAAGGTGGCGGACTGCGGCCGGGCTACCAGCAGTACTTC
CDR3: CASSQGGGLRPGYQQYF

J: TRBJ2-7
V: TRBV28
D: .
size: many
DNA: TGTGCCAGCAGTTTATCTCCGGAACCGGTCGGCGAGCAGTACTTC
CDR3: CASSLSPEPVGEQYF

J: TRBJ1-4
V: TRBV2
D: TRBD1
size: many
DNA: TGTGCCAGCAGTTGGGGACAGAACAAGAATGAAAAACTGTTTTTT
CDR3: CASSWGQNKNEKLFF

J: TRBJ2-1
V: TRBV2
D: .
size: many
DNA: TGTGCCAGCAGTCGGGGGGCCCCCGTCTATGAGCAGTTCTTC
CDR3: CASSRGAPVYEQFF

J: TRBJ1-5
V: TRBV20-1
D: TRBD1
size: medium-sized
DNA: TGCAGTGCTAGACCCCGCGCTACAGGGGGCCTCGGCAATCAGCCCCAGCATTTT
CDR3: CSARPRATGGLGNQPQHF

J: TRBJ1-1
V: TRBV13
D: TRBD1
size: .
DNA: TGTGCCAGCAGCACAAGACAGGGGGCGCATACTGAAGCTTTCTTT
CDR3: CASSTRQGAHTEAFF

J: TRBJ1-6
V: TRBV12-3/TRBV12-4
D: .
size: many
DNA: TGTGCCAGCAGGGGGATCTATAATTCACCCCTCCACTTT
CDR3: CASRGIYNSPLHF